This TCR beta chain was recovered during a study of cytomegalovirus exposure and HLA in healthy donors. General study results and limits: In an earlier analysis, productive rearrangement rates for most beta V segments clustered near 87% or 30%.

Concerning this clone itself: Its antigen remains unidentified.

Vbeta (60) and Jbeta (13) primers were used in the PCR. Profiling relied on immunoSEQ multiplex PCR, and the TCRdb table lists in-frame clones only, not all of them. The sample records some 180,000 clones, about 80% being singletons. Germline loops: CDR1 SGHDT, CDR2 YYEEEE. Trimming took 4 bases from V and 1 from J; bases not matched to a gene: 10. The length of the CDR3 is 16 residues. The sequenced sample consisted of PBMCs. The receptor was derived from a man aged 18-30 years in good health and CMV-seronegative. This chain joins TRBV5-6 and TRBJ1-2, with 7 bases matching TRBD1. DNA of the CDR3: TGTGCCAGCAGCCCGAGGAGGACAGGTTTTAACTATGGCTACACCTTC. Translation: CASSPRRTGFNYGYTF. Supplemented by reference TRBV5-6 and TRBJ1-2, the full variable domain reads DAGVTQSPTHLIKTRGQQVTLRCSPKSGHDTVSWYQQALGQGPQFIFQYYEEEERQRGNFPDRFSGHQFPNYSSELNVNALLLGDSALYLCASSPRRTGFNYGYTFGSGTRLTVV.